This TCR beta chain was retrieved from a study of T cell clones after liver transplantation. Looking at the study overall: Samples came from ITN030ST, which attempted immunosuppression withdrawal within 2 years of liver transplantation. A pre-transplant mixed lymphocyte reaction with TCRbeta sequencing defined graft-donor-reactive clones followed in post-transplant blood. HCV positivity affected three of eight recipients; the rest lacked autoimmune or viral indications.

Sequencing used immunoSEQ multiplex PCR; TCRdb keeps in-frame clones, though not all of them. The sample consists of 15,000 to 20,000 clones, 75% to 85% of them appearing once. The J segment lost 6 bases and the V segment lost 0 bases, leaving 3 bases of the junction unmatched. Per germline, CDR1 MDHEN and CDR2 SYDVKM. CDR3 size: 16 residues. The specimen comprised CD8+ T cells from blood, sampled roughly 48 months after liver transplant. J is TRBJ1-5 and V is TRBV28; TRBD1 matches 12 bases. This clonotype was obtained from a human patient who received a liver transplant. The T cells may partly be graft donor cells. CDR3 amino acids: CASSLWGQGAGQPQHF. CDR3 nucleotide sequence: TGTGCCAGCAGTTTATGGGGACAGGGGGCAGGTCAGCCCCAGCATTTT.